Below, 31 T cell receptor beta chains from the same sample are listed, as sequenced in a study of blood T cell repertoires in COVID-19. Assay used: immunoSEQ multiplex PCR; TCRdb lists only in-frame clones, some missing. The profile shows fewer than 35,000 clones, 90% of them singletons. Sequenced sample: peripheral blood. All receptors come from a man aged 55 to 70 with active COVID-19.

The chain recombines TRBV24-1 with TRBJ2-1; TRBD2 aligns across 9 bases. The CDR3 is made up of 15 amino acids. Germline V gene sequence: CDR1 KGHDR, CDR2 SFDVKD. Trimming took 3 bases from V and 5 from J; bases not matched to a gene: 4. In DNA, the CDR3 is TGTGCCACCAGTGATGGGCTAGCGGGAAACAATGAGCAGTTCTTC. Encoded protein: CATSDGLAGNNEQFF.

This chain uses TRBV25-1 with TRBJ1-1, with 7 bases identical to TRBD1. This CDR3 is 15 amino acids long. CDR1 is MGHDK and CDR2 is SYGVNS in the germline V gene. Losses at the gene ends were 5 bases for V and 1 base for J; bases not matched to a gene: 7. CDR3 residues: CASSHNQGGNTEAFF. The CDR3 DNA reads as TGTGCCAGCAGTCATAATCAGGGGGGGAACACTGAAGCTTTCTTT.

The J gene is TRBJ2-1, the V gene TRBV7-3; TRBD2 matches at 11 bases. J lost 10 bases, V lost 5 bases, and 16 bases had no gene match. Germline assignment: CDR1 SGHTA and CDR2 FQGTGA. The CDR3 totals 17 residues. The CDR3, as DNA: TGTGCCAGCAGCCCCCGGAGATTTAGCGGGGGGGCCCGGGAGCAGTTCTTC. It codes for CASSPRRFSGGAREQFF.

The rearrangement uses TRBV6-5 and TRBJ2-5, with 8 nucleotides matching TRBD1. Trimming took 6 bases from V and 4 from J; bases not matched to a gene: 10. In germline, CDR1 is MNHEY, CDR2 SVGAGI. The CDR3 loop spans 15 amino acids. The CDR3 bases are TGTGCCAGCAGCCATCGCGACAGGGGAAGAGAGACCCAGTACTTC. Protein product: CASSHRDRGRETQYF.

This chain links TRBV29-1 with TRBJ2-3; 7 positions agree with TRBD1. Germline CDR1 is SQVTM and CDR2 is ANQGSEA. The CDR3 is 14 amino acids. Trimming at V came to 6 bases and at J to 0 bases, leaving 6 bases not matched to a gene. Written as DNA, the CDR3 is TGCAGCGTCTCACCGGGACAGAGCACAGATACGCAGTATTTT. Translated, it gives CSVSPGQSTDTQYF.

The chain is built from TRBV7-2 and TRBJ2-4; 11 bases agree with TRBD2. With V trimmed by 4 bases and J by 8 bases, 10 bases remained unmatched. CDR3 length: 16 residues. Germline values: CDR1 SGHTA, CDR2 FQGNSA. CDR3 residues: CASSSIAGGPRDIQYF. For the CDR3, the DNA is TGTGCCAGCAGCTCAATAGCGGGGGGGCCCCGAGACATTCAGTACTTC.

The chain has TRBV19 and TRBJ1-5; tentatively, D is TRBD1 (6 bases). Trimming shortened V by 9 bases and J by 4 bases, and 10 bases separated the two germline ends. The CDR3 has 12 amino acids. CDR1 is LNHDA, CDR2 SQIVND, per germline (reference sequence). The CDR3 region is CASGQNNQPQHF. CDR3 DNA: TGTGCCAGCGGACAGAATAATCAGCCCCAGCATTTT.

This chain uses TRBV7-9 with TRBJ1-4; TRBD1 matches 7 bases. There are 18 residues in the CDR3. Losses at the gene ends were 2 bases for V and 7 bases for J; bases not matched to a gene: 16. Germline-derived CDR1 and CDR2 are SEHNR and FQNEAQ (reference sequence). This CDR3 reads CASSLTMPPGQRGEKLFF. Here the CDR3 DNA reads TGTGCCAGCAGCTTAACCATGCCTCCGGGACAGAGAGGTGAAAAACTGTTTTTT. Complete variable domain (other parts from reference TRBV7-9 and TRBJ1-4): DTGVSQNPRHKITKRGQNVTFRCDPISEHNRLYWYRQTLGQGPEFLTYFQNEAQLEKSRLLSDRFSAERPKGSFSTLEIQRTEQGDSAMYLCASSLTMPPGQRGEKLFFGSGTQLSVL.

The chain employs TRBV6-4 and TRBJ1-2; tentatively, D is TRBD1 (5 bases). The V gene lost 6 bases and the J gene lost 3 bases, with 14 bases spanning the gap. CDR3 size: 14 residues. Germline V gene sequence: CDR1 MRHNA, CDR2 SNTAGT. The CDR3 DNA reads TGTGCCAGCAGGGAGACAGTGGCCGACTATGGCTACACCTTC. As protein: CASRETVADYGYTF.

This chain uses TRBV29-1 with TRBJ1-5; 7 positions agree with TRBD1. Losses at the gene ends were 7 bases for V and 3 bases for J; bases not matched to a gene: 6. The CDR3 is 13 residues long. The germline gives CDR1 SQVTM, CDR2 ANQGSEA. The CDR3 nucleotides are TGCAGCGGAGACAGGGACCTCAATCAGCCCCAGCATTTT. Translating gives CSGDRDLNQPQHF.

The chain couples TRBV18 to TRBJ1-4; perhaps TRBD1 as D (5 bases). Trimming removed 3 bases from V and 0 bases from J, with 11 bases in between. This CDR3 comprises 16 residues. Germline V gene lookup returns CDR1 KGHSH and CDR2 LQKENI. The CDR3 is CASSPPATATNEKLFF. In DNA form, the CDR3 reads TGTGCCAGCTCACCCCCCGCGACAGCAACTAATGAAAAACTGTTTTTT.

The chain uses TRBV7-9 and TRBJ1-4, with a possible D match to TRBD1 (5 bases). CDR1 is SEHNR and CDR2 is FQNEAQ in the germline V gene (reference sequence). The V and J ends lost 7 bases and 8 bases respectively, with 14 bases between them. The CDR3 has 13 residues. The chain's CDR3 is CASTPSRTEKLFF. The CDR3 DNA sequence: TGTGCCAGCACCCCGTCGAGGACAGAAAAACTGTTTTTT.

J is TRBJ2-7 and V is TRBV19, with D perhaps matching TRBD1 (5 bases). The CDR3 spans 13 residues. CDR1 is LNHDA, CDR2 SQIVND, per germline (reference sequence). V was clipped by 3 bases and J by 2 bases, with 8 bases between them. CDR3: CASSIDSTYEQYF. The CDR3 DNA reads TGTGCCAGTAGTATTGACAGCACCTACGAGCAGTACTTC.

The V gene is TRBV5-1, the J gene TRBJ2-5; perhaps TRBD1 as D (5 bases). CDR3 length: 14 amino acids. Trimming took 7 bases from V and 2 from J, leaving 15 bases between them. The germline V gene encodes CDR1 SGHRS and CDR2 YFSETQ. CDR3 DNA sequence: TGCGCCAGCGACCCTGCAGGGCTTCAAGAGACCCAGTACTTC. This codes for CASDPAGLQETQYF.

This clone was observed once. CDR3 sequence: CASSQVYGGTEAFF. The CDR3 DNA is TGTGCCAGCAGCCAAGTTTACGGAGGCACTGAAGCTTTCTTT. The chain combines TRBV14 with TRBJ1-1, with D uncertain. The length of the CDR3 is 14 residues. The germline CDR1 and CDR2 sequences are SGHDN and FVKESK. V was cut by 1 base and J by 4 bases, with 10 bases left in between.

The genes are TRBV2 and TRBJ2-7; maybe TRBD1 (6 bases). Looked up from germline, CDR1 is SNHLY and CDR2 is FYNNEI. V lost 6 bases to trimming and J lost 10 bases, with 16 bases between them. There are 12 residues in the CDR3. The CDR3 reads CASSLTGINQYF. CDR3 in DNA: TGTGCCAGCAGCCTTACAGGGATCAACCAGTACTTC.

The chain couples TRBV20-1 to TRBJ2-5; D gene unclear. The length of the CDR3 is 11 residues. Germline V gene data show CDR1 as DFQATT and CDR2 as SNEGSKA (reference sequence). CDR3 in amino acids: CSFHPGETQYF. The CDR3 DNA is TGCAGCTTCCATCCCGGGGAGACCCAGTACTTC.

V gene TRBV3-1 (or the pseudogene TRBV3-2) combines with J gene TRBJ1-3, with a tentative D call TRBD1 (5 bases). The CDR3 sequence is 17 residues long. CDR1 is LGHDT, CDR2 YNNKEL, per germline (reference sequence). Trimming pared 0 bases from V and 0 bases from J, leaving 12 bases between. CDR3 loop: CASSQDWGRNSGNTIYF. DNA for the CDR3: TGTGCCAGCAGCCAAGATTGGGGGAGGAACTCTGGAAACACCATATATTTT.

This clone qualifies as medium-sized. The chain recombines TRBV10-3 with TRBJ1-6, with a possible D match to TRBD1 (6 bases). The length of the CDR3 is 13 residues. Trimming left V 6 bases short and J 7 bases short, with 10 bases between. Germline V CDR1 and CDR2: ENHRY, SYGVKD. The CDR3 loop reads CAIRGGVNSPLHF. The CDR3 region has the DNA TGTGCCATCAGAGGGGGGGTCAATTCACCCCTCCACTTT.

This clone was detected once. The genes are TRBV5-6 and TRBJ1-4; TRBD1 aligns across 9 bases. Germline CDR1 SGHDT, CDR2 YYEEEE. The CDR3 covers 15 residues. V shed 4 bases, J shed 7 bases, and the junction held 8 bases outside the gene matches. CDR3 amino acids: CASSPHRGRGEKLFF. CDR3 nucleotide sequence: TGTGCCAGCAGCCCCCACAGGGGGCGCGGTGAAAAACTGTTTTTT.

The chain is built from TRBV7-2 and TRBJ1-2, with D possibly being TRBD1 (5 bases). With 8 bases removed from V and 0 bases from J, the gap between germline ends came to 16 bases. There are 15 residues in the CDR3. Germline lookup yields CDR1 SGHTA and CDR2 FQGNSA. This CDR3 reads CASGPREKSNYGYTF. DNA of the CDR3: TGTGCCAGCGGCCCCAGGGAAAAATCTAACTATGGCTACACCTTC.

The chain couples TRBV6-2 or TRBV6-3 to TRBJ1-5, with D unresolved. V was clipped by 5 bases and J by 1 base, with 9 bases between them. Germline V gene sequence: CDR1 MNHEY, CDR2 SVGEGT. The CDR3 length is 14 residues. The CDR3 protein is CASSNPRSNQPQHF. The CDR3 coding sequence is TGTGCCAGCAGTAACCCCAGAAGCAATCAGCCCCAGCATTTT.

This clone was observed once. The chain recombines TRBV6-5 with TRBJ2-3, with 8 bases matching TRBD2. The junction had 5 bases not matched to a gene; V was cut back by 5 bases and J by 4 bases. The CDR3 spans 14 residues. The germline CDR1 and CDR2 sequences are MNHEY and SVGAGI. CDR3 sequence: CASSPLGGADTQYF. The CDR3 coding sequence is TGTGCCAGCAGTCCCCTCGGGGGGGCAGATACGCAGTATTTT.

CDR3 DNA: TGTGCCAGCTCTCCGGCTAGCGGGGGGCGTCGATCCGGGGAGCTGTTTTTT. Translating it yields CASSPASGGRRSGELFF. The chain uses TRBV18 and TRBJ2-2; 11 bases map to TRBD2. The germline V gene has CDR1 KGHSH and CDR2 LQKENI. With 6 bases clipped from V and 6 bases from J, the junction kept 12 bases outside the gene matches. This CDR3 has 17 residues.

The V gene is TRBV18, the J gene TRBJ2-2, with 11 bases that match TRBD1. Germline CDR1 KGHSH, CDR2 LQKENI. V gave up 5 bases and J gave up 4 bases; unmatched junction bases: 6. The CDR3 spans 16 residues. The DNA of the CDR3 is TGTGCCAGCTCAGTCGGACAGGGGGCCAGCACCGGGGAGCTGTTTTTT. Its protein product is CASSVGQGASTGELFF.

CDR3 nucleotide sequence: TGTGCCATCAGTGAGGGACATCCGACCGGGGAGCTGTTTTTT. This codes for CAISEGHPTGELFF. This chain connects TRBV10-3 to TRBJ2-2, with D perhaps TRBD1 (5 bases). V gave up 2 bases and J gave up 5 bases, with 9 bases separating them. The CDR3 consists of 14 residues. CDR1 is ENHRY, CDR2 SYGVKD, per germline.

The chain links TRBV7-8 to TRBJ1-2, with a tentative D call TRBD1 (6 bases). There are 15 residues in the CDR3. V lost 5 bases and J 4 bases, leaving 17 bases between the germline ends. Per the germline V gene, CDR1 is SGHVS and CDR2 is FQNEAQ. The CDR3 protein is CASSLVGTSGYGYTF. DNA of the CDR3: TGTGCCAGCAGCCTAGTGGGGACATCGGGCTATGGCTACACCTTC.

V is TRBV11-2 and J is TRBJ1-2; 8 bases line up with TRBD1. The CDR3 runs to 15 residues. Germline assignment: CDR1 SGHAT and CDR2 FQNNGV. Trimming removed 5 bases from V and 4 bases from J; junction bases left unmatched: 9. CDR3 sequence reads: CASSTRTGSLYGYTF. The CDR3 DNA reads as TGTGCCAGCAGCACCAGGACAGGGAGCCTCTATGGCTACACCTTC.

Written as DNA, the CDR3 is TGTGCCAGTAGTCCCCGGGACAGGCACGGCTATGGCTACACCTTC. This sequence encodes CASSPRDRHGYGYTF. The genes are TRBV19 and TRBJ1-2, with 8 bases lining up with TRBD1. The CDR3 is made up of 15 amino acids. The germline CDR1 and CDR2 sequences are LNHDA and SQIVND (reference sequence). The V and J ends lost 5 bases and 4 bases, in that order; junction bases with no gene match: 9.

The chain uses TRBV5-1 and TRBJ2-1, with D possibly matching TRBD2 (6 bases). Germline V gene lookup returns CDR1 SGHRS and CDR2 YFSETQ. V lost 4 bases, J lost 0 bases, and 17 bases lay in between. The CDR3 has 17 residues. The CDR3 sequence: CASSPRDGGSSYNEQFF. DNA for the CDR3: TGCGCCAGCAGCCCCCGAGACGGGGGTAGCTCCTACAATGAGCAGTTCTTC.

The J gene is TRBJ2-3, the V gene TRBV6-2 or TRBV6-3; D is possibly TRBD2 (5 bases). Germline V CDR1 and CDR2: MNHEY, SVGEGT. The germline V and J ends were trimmed by 0 bases and 1 base, with 11 bases remaining between them. CDR3 length: 16 amino acids. In nucleotides, the CDR3 is TGTGCCAGCAGTTACTCAGAGACTACCCGCACAGATACGCAGTATTTT. This encodes CASSYSETTRTDTQYF.